This T cell receptor (beta chain) is drawn from a study of shared clonotypes between healthy human individuals. The CDR3 consists of 14 residues. Trimming took 4 bases from V and 3 from J, leaving 14 bases between them. Germline loops: CDR1 SGDLS, CDR2 YYNGEE. Only in-frame clones appear in the TCRdb table, and some are missing; sequencing was by immunoSEQ multiplex PCR. The sample consists of approximately 2,200,000 clones, just over 90% of them appearing once. Notes on this clone: As yet, its antigen is unknown. Different DNA sequences within this sample yield the same CDR3.

Notes on the study in general: Lower generation probabilities were found for non-shared clonotypes than for those shared by all four donors. Estimated richness values were generally larger in naive subsets than in memory subsets. Sequencing depth was a factor that was expected to affect clonotype sharing among donors.

Naivety among CD8 cells was defined by CD45RO negativity and positive CCR7 selection, thereby excluding terminally differentiated effector memory CD45RA+ cells. HIV-negative, healthy adults without recent acute infections or vaccinations were the donors. The sequencing sample was made of naive CD8+ T cells from PBMCs. The receptor's source is a young man in good health. Some clones in this sample may be carry-over from other donors' samples. The rearrangement links TRBV9 to TRBJ2-7; either TRBD1 or TRBD2 may fit D (7 bases each). This CDR3 reads CASSPGGESYEQYF. CDR3 nucleotide sequence: TGTGCCAGCAGCCCAGGGGGGGAGAGCTACGAGCAGTACTTC.